The TCR beta chain described here comes from a study of cytomegalovirus exposure and HLA in healthy donors. As for this clone: Its antigen remains unknown.

Study-wide points: The majority of TCR sequences were rare, yet some public TCRs appeared in many donors.

Use of 60 Vbeta and 13 Jbeta primers characterized the PCR. The table came from immunoSEQ multiplex PCR; TCRdb's copy has only in-frame clones and leaves some out. Among 150,000 to 200,000 clones listed, more than 75% were seen once. The sample was PBMCs. The origin of this receptor is a woman aged 50 to 60 in good health and CMV-seronegative.

The CDR3 coding sequence is TGTGCCAGCTCACCTAGAGGGGGCATGAACACTGAAGCTTTCTTT. Its translation: CASSPRGGMNTEAFF. This chain uses TRBV18 with TRBJ1-1; the match to TRBD1 covers 7 bases. Germline loops: CDR1 KGHSH, CDR2 LQKENI. The CDR3 sequence is 15 residues long. Trimming removed 3 bases from V and 0 bases from J; junction bases left unmatched: 4.